The 21 T cell receptor beta chains listed next were all sequenced from one sample in a study of blood T cell repertoires in COVID-19. This table comes from immunoSEQ multiplex PCR, and its TCRdb copy is limited to in-frame clones, with some not included. The data show 150,000 to 200,000 clones, roughly 81% seen once. The sequenced material came from peripheral blood. The receptors originated from a woman in her thirties or forties with COVID-19, enrolled during active disease.

This chain links TRBV19 with TRBJ2-7; weak D call: TRBD2 (6 bases). V lost 4 bases and J 3 bases, leaving 16 bases between the germline ends. The germline gives CDR1 LNHDA, CDR2 SQIVND (reference sequence). The CDR3 has 15 amino acids. The CDR3 bases are TGTGCCAGTAGTAGAGGGACTTCGGGATACTACGAGCAGTACTTC. Protein sequence: CASSRGTSGYYEQYF.

The CDR3 region has the DNA TGTGCCAGCAGCGAGCAGGGGGCCGGTAATTCACCCCTCCACTTT. Protein: CASSEQGAGNSPLHF. The chain couples TRBV9 to TRBJ1-6; 8 bases map to TRBD1. CDR1 is SGDLS and CDR2 is YYNGEE in the germline V gene. After removal of 3 bases from V and 6 bases from J, the junction contained 5 bases not matched to a gene. The CDR3 runs 15 residues.

The V call is TRBV7-2, the J call TRBJ2-7, with D perhaps matching TRBD2 (5 bases). CDR1 is SGHTA, CDR2 FQGNSA, per germline. Deletions cut 8 bases from V and 0 bases from J, with 14 bases between. This CDR3 region has 14 residues. The DNA of the CDR3 is TGTGCCAGCCGCTCGGGATTAAGCTCCTACGAGCAGTACTTC. It yields the protein CASRSGLSSYEQYF.

Only one count was recorded for this clone. The chain uses TRBV9 and TRBJ2-5; a possible D gene is TRBD1 (6 bases). V lost 0 bases to trimming and J lost 4 bases, with 7 bases between them. The germline V gene encodes CDR1 SGDLS and CDR2 YYNGEE. CDR3 length equals 13 residues. The chain's CDR3 is CASSVGGGETQYF. Here the CDR3 DNA reads TGTGCCAGCAGCGTAGGAGGGGGAGAGACCCAGTACTTC.

There are a few counts of this clone. The rearrangement links TRBV6-1 to TRBJ1-1; D perhaps matches TRBD1 (6 bases). The CDR3 is 15 amino acids. V lost 2 bases and J lost 0, with 10 bases in between. Germline V lookup: CDR1 MNHNS, CDR2 SASEGT. CDR3 bases: TGTGCCAGCAGTGAAAGGGGGATGATGAACACTGAAGCTTTCTTT. This encodes CASSERGMMNTEAFF.

This clone was seen a few times. This chain links TRBV29-1 with TRBJ2-5; TRBD1 aligns across 7 bases. V was clipped by 8 bases and J by 1 base; unmatched bases: 7. Germline CDR1 SQVTM, CDR2 ANQGSEA. The CDR3 spans 13 residues. DNA for the CDR3: TGCAGCCTAAACCGGGACAGCCAAGAGACCCAGTACTTC. Encoded protein: CSLNRDSQETQYF.

This clone has at least ten counts. This chain uses TRBV29-1 with TRBJ2-2, with 13 bases that match TRBD2. V lost 7 bases, J lost 6 bases, and 8 bases stayed unmatched. Germline assignment: CDR1 SQVTM and CDR2 ANQGSEA. There are 15 residues in the CDR3. Here the CDR3 reads CSAFRTSGGPGELFF. DNA of the CDR3: TGCAGCGCCTTCAGGACTAGCGGGGGACCCGGGGAGCTGTTTTTT.

This clone was recorded only once. The chain has TRBV24-1 and TRBJ2-3, with D maybe TRBD2 (6 bases). This CDR3 is 15 amino acids long. V shed 9 bases and J shed 0 bases, with 15 bases lying between them. Germline V gives CDR1 KGHDR, CDR2 SFDVKD. CDR3 residues: CATGFSGTSTDTQYF. CDR3 nucleotide sequence: TGTGCCACCGGGTTTTCGGGGACTAGCACAGATACGCAGTATTTT.

This clone was seen a handful of times. The DNA of the CDR3 is TGTGCCAGCAGTGAGACACCGAGGGCCCTCCCCAATTTCTTT. This gives the protein CASSETPRALPNFF. The rearrangement links TRBV6-4 to TRBJ1-1; D is undetermined. Between the trimmed V and J ends, which lost 3 bases and 13 bases, there was a span of 21 bases. Germline V gene sequence: CDR1 MRHNA, CDR2 SNTAGT. This CDR3 is 14 amino acids long.

The chain uses TRBV6-4 and TRBJ2-3; D gene ambiguous. Per the germline V gene, CDR1 is MRHNA and CDR2 is SNTAGT. This CDR3 contains 13 residues. V was pared by 5 bases and J by 3 bases, with 9 bases between. CDR3 sequence: CASSPERTDTQYF. Here the CDR3 DNA reads TGTGCCAGCAGTCCGGAGAGAACAGATACGCAGTATTTT.

J is TRBJ1-6 and V is TRBV19, with D possibly being TRBD1 (6 bases). The ends were cut back, 6 bases at V and 7 bases at J, with 16 bases in the middle. The CDR3 is 15 amino acids. Germline-derived CDR1 and CDR2 are LNHDA and SQIVND (reference sequence). CDR3 sequence: CASSLTGRLNSPLHF. CDR3 coding DNA: TGTGCCAGTAGCTTGACAGGTCGCCTGAATTCACCCCTCCACTTT.

V is TRBV10-1 and J is TRBJ2-1, with 10 bases fitting TRBD2. The CDR3 sequence is 14 residues long. CDR1 and CDR2 (germline): WNHNN, SYGVQD (reference sequence). J was trimmed by 10 bases and V by 5 bases; bases with no gene match: 8. This CDR3 is CASSSLPTSGEQFF. The CDR3 DNA reads as TGCGCCAGCAGTTCTCTACCGACTAGCGGGGAGCAGTTCTTC.

V gene TRBV6-5 combines with J gene TRBJ1-2; no reliable D call. Germline V gene data show CDR1 as MNHEY and CDR2 as SVGAGI. V was clipped by 5 bases and J by 6 bases, with 19 bases between them. The CDR3 is 15 residues long. The DNA of the CDR3 is TGTGCCAGCAGTCGGGAAACGCATCCCGGGGATGGCTACACCTTC. Translated: CASSRETHPGDGYTF.

Of note for this clone: Other nucleotide sequences in the sample specify the same CDR3. The chain has TRBV9 and TRBJ2-5; 7 bases line up with TRBD1. The CDR3 spans 14 residues. Germline CDR1 and CDR2: SGDLS and YYNGEE. V trimming: 2 bases; J trimming: 2 bases; junction bases outside the gene matches: 3. The CDR3 reads CASSVAGGQETQYF. The DNA of the CDR3 is TGTGCCAGCAGCGTGGCAGGGGGTCAAGAGACCCAGTACTTC.

V is TRBV2 and J is TRBJ2-2; possible D gene TRBD1, 5 bases. V was clipped by 2 bases and J by 1 base, with 11 bases between them. CDR3 length equals 16 residues. CDR1 SNHLY and CDR2 FYNNEI come from the germline V gene. Here the CDR3 DNA reads TGTGCCAGCAGTGAAAGGCGTGGACAGAACACCGGGGAGCTGTTTTTT. It is translated as CASSERRGQNTGELFF.

V is TRBV2 and J is TRBJ2-1, with D possibly TRBD1 on 6 matching bases. This CDR3 has 13 residues. Trimming cost V 4 bases and J 10 bases, with 14 bases left between them. CDR1 is SNHLY and CDR2 is FYNNEI in the germline V gene. The DNA for the CDR3 is TGTGCCAGCAGTGCTTACACAGGGATCGAGCAGTTCTTC. This translates into CASSAYTGIEQFF.

The chain employs TRBV9 and TRBJ2-5; D is perhaps TRBD1 (6 bases). This CDR3 is built from 14 residues. Germline CDR1 reads SGDLS; CDR2 reads YYNGEE. V lost 5 bases and J 1 base, leaving 12 bases between the germline ends. This chain's CDR3 is CASSATGIQETQYF. The CDR3 region has the DNA TGTGCCAGCAGTGCTACAGGGATCCAAGAGACCCAGTACTTC.

The rearrangement uses TRBV6-5 and TRBJ2-5, with 7 bases identical to TRBD1. CDR3 length equals 12 residues. CDR1 and CDR2 (germline): MNHEY, SVGAGI. V was pared by 6 bases and J by 4 bases, with 2 bases of the junction left unmatched. CDR3 in amino acids: CASSGDRETQYF. CDR3 bases: TGTGCCAGCAGCGGGGACAGAGAGACCCAGTACTTC.

This chain uses TRBV3-1 (or the pseudogene TRBV3-2) with TRBJ2-3, with 9 positions matching TRBD2. The CDR3 spans 14 residues. With 6 bases clipped from V and 6 bases from J, the junction kept 7 bases outside the gene matches. In germline, CDR1 is LGHDT, CDR2 YNNKEL (reference sequence). The CDR3 DNA reads TGTGCCAGCAGTCTAGCGGGAACGAGGGATACGCAGTATTTT. Amino acids: CASSLAGTRDTQYF.

The table lists this clone with a count of one. The rearrangement joins TRBV3-1 (or the pseudogene TRBV3-2) to TRBJ2-5; 8 bases line up with TRBD1. V lost 4 bases and J lost 12; bases outside the gene matches: 4. The length of the CDR3 is 11 residues. Germline assignment: CDR1 LGHDT and CDR2 YNNKEL (reference sequence). CDR3 in amino acids: CASSRGGQEYF. CDR3 in DNA: TGTGCCAGCAGCCGTGGGGGACAGGAGTACTTC.

This chain links TRBV7-8 with TRBJ2-2, with unresolved D. V lost 2 bases, J lost 6 bases, and 10 bases lay in between. The germline V gene has CDR1 SGHVS and CDR2 FQNEAQ. The CDR3 has 14 residues. The chain's CDR3 is CASSLFRVAGELFF. As DNA, the CDR3 is TGTGCCAGCAGCTTATTCCGGGTGGCCGGGGAGCTGTTTTTT.